This TCR beta chain was identified in a study of T cells after posttransplantation cyclophosphamide. The CDR3 spans 14 residues. Germline V CDR1 and CDR2: MDHEN, SYDVKM. The J segment lost 8 bases and the V segment lost 6 bases, leaving 10 bases of the junction unmatched. The method was immunoSEQ multiplex PCR; TCRdb's version includes in-frame clones alone and lacks a portion of them. The repertoire consists of about 36,000 clones, none detected only once. This clone was found a few times. The receptor's source is a girl between 5 and 17 years old in good health, CMV-negative, and a related stem cell transplant donor. The chain has TRBV28 and TRBJ1-2; 9 bases fit TRBD1. Specimen: PBMCs. This CDR3 reads CASRPGTGWNGYTF. The CDR3 DNA follows: TGTGCCAGCAGACCCGGGACAGGGTGGAACGGCTACACCTTC.